The next 26 T cell receptor beta chains were all read from a single sample in a study of CD8 T cells in Susac syndrome. Random hexamers were used to reverse transcribe the RNA input (roughly 0.5 to 1 ug). TCRdb independently ran MiXCR on the immunoSEQ multiplex PCR reads; one entry per CDR3 protein. The sample lists 200,000 to 250,000 distinct CDR3 sequences, about 93% occurring once. The source material was CD4+ T cells from PBMCs. These receptors all stem from a human donor with multiple sclerosis.

This chain joins TRBV20-1 and TRBJ2-7; D may be TRBD2 (5 bases). V lost 3 bases and J lost 6, with 15 bases in between. The CDR3 length is 13 residues. Germline V lookup: CDR1 DFQATT, CDR2 SNEGSKA (reference sequence). CDR3 coding DNA: TGCAGTGCTAGTCGGACTCGTGTTGGCGAGCAGTACGTC. Translating it yields CSASRTRVGEQYV.

The rearrangement joins TRBV20-1 to TRBJ2-3; TRBD2 might be the D (6 bases). V lost 3 bases and J lost 9, with 13 bases in between. CDR3 length equals 12 residues. Germline loops: CDR1 DFQATT, CDR2 SNEGSKA (reference sequence). CDR3 nucleotide sequence: TGCAGTGCTAGCACTACTAGCTACACGCAGTATTTT. It translates to CSASTTSYTQYF.

This chain connects TRBV9 to TRBJ2-3; tentatively, D is TRBD2 (7 bases). V was trimmed by 0 bases and J by 6 bases, leaving 11 bases between them. This CDR3 comprises 14 residues. The germline V gene has CDR1 SGDLS and CDR2 YYNGEE. The CDR3 loop is CASSVARGGDTQYF. In DNA form, the CDR3 reads TGTGCCAGCAGCGTAGCCAGGGGAGGGGATACGCAGTATTTT. The variable domain in full, with the rest retrieved from reference TRBV9 and TRBJ2-3, is DSGVTQTPKHLITATGQRVTLRCSPRSGDLSVYWYQQSLDQGLQFLIQYYNGEERAKGNILERFSAQQFPDLHSELNLSSLELGDSALYFCASSVARGGDTQYFGPGTRLTVL.

V usage is TRBV29-1 and J usage is TRBJ1-1; D might be TRBD1 (6 bases). The germline gives CDR1 SQVTM, CDR2 ANQGSEA. V gave up 4 bases and J gave up 4 bases, with 16 bases separating them. This CDR3 contains 14 residues. The CDR3: CSVVLGGGFTEAFF. The CDR3 DNA reads as TGCAGCGTTGTGTTGGGGGGGGGCTTCACTGAAGCTTTCTTT.

CDR3 protein: CASSPIAGVAKTQYF. The CDR3 DNA follows: TGCGCCAGCAGCCCTATAGCGGGAGTCGCAAAGACCCAGTACTTC. The gene calls are TRBV4-1 and TRBJ2-5, with 9 bases aligning to TRBD2. J was trimmed by 6 bases and V by 4 bases; bases with no gene match: 9. Germline loops: CDR1 MGHRA, CDR2 YSYEKL. The CDR3 runs to 15 residues.

The chain uses TRBV6-2 or TRBV6-3 and TRBJ2-1; TRBD2 matches at 9 bases. Germline V gene lookup returns CDR1 MNHEY and CDR2 SVGEGT. Germline trimming cut 2 bases from V and 6 bases from J; bases unmatched to any gene: 14. The CDR3 loop spans 18 amino acids. The CDR3 bases are TGTGCCAGCAGTTACACCCCGGTGTTAGCGGGAGTTAGCAATGAGCAGTTCTTC. Translation: CASSYTPVLAGVSNEQFF.

The rearrangement uses TRBV29-1 and TRBJ1-1, with D maybe TRBD1 (5 bases). The V gene's germline CDR1 is SQVTM and CDR2 ANQGSEA. The CDR3 has 13 residues. Trimming removed 6 bases at V and 0 bases at J, with 11 bases between. The CDR3 coding sequence is TGCAGCGTCAGACAGCTAATGAACACTGAAGCTTTCTTT. It is translated as CSVRQLMNTEAFF. The whole variable domain, remainder taken from reference TRBV29-1 and TRBJ1-1, is SAVISQKPSRDICQRGTSLTIQCQVDSQVTMMFWYRQQPGQSLTLIATANQGSEATYESGFVIDKFPISRPNLTFSTLTVSNMSPEDSSIYLCSVRQLMNTEAFFGQGTRLTVV.

The chain joins TRBV5-1 to TRBJ2-6; 7 bases are shared with TRBD1. Trimming took 2 bases from V and 2 from J; bases not matched to a gene: 1. Germline CDR1 reads SGHRS; CDR2 reads YFSETQ. The CDR3 length is 15 residues. CDR3 loop: CASSFTGAGANVLTF. CDR3 bases: TGCGCCAGCAGCTTCACAGGGGCTGGGGCCAACGTCCTGACTTTC. Full variable domain (outside the CDR3, taken from reference TRBV5-1 and TRBJ2-6): KAGVTQTPRYLIKTRGQQVTLSCSPISGHRSVSWYQQTPGQGLQFLFEYFSETQRNKGNFPGRFSGRQFSNSRSEMNVSTLELGDSALYLCASSFTGAGANVLTFGAGSRLTVL.

V is TRBV28 and J is TRBJ2-1; 15 bases line up with TRBD2. This CDR3 spans 19 amino acids. Per the germline V gene, CDR1 is MDHEN and CDR2 is SYDVKM. V shed 1 base, J shed 6 bases, and the junction held 10 bases outside the gene matches. CDR3 loop: CASSLYPGLAGGMGNEQFF. CDR3 bases: TGTGCCAGCAGTTTATACCCGGGACTAGCGGGAGGAATGGGCAATGAGCAGTTCTTC.

The chain couples TRBV12-3 or TRBV12-4 to TRBJ1-1, with TRBD1 identical over 8 bases. The length of the CDR3 is 12 residues. V dropped 6 bases and J dropped 11; count of bases not matched to a gene: 8. Written as DNA, the CDR3 is TGTGCCAGCAGCCCGGACAGGGACCGCGCTTTCTTT. Amino acid sequence: CASSPDRDRAFF.

The chain carries TRBV20-1 and TRBJ2-7; 7 bases are a match to TRBD1. V lost 5 bases to trimming and J lost 6 bases; unmatched junction nucleotides: 7. CDR1 and CDR2 from the germline V gene are DFQATT and SNEGSKA (reference sequence). The CDR3 contains 12 residues. CDR3 sequence: CSAFRQGAEQYF. Here the CDR3 DNA reads TGCAGTGCTTTCAGACAGGGCGCCGAGCAGTACTTC.

V and J are TRBV4-2 and TRBJ2-5; 7 bases line up with TRBD2. The junction had 10 bases not matched to a gene; V was cut back by 4 bases and J by 5 bases. From germline, CDR1 is LGHNA and CDR2 YNFKEQ. The CDR3 sequence is 15 residues long. Here the CDR3 DNA reads TGTGCCAGCAGCCCTCAGTTCGGGAGGATGGAGACCCAGTACTTC. It specifies CASSPQFGRMETQYF.

The genes are TRBV20-1 and TRBJ1-5; TRBD1 aligns across 7 bases. Germline CDR1 reads DFQATT; CDR2 reads SNEGSKA (reference sequence). This CDR3 region has 15 residues. Unmatched junction bases numbered 9, after V lost 4 bases and J lost 3 bases. In DNA form, the CDR3 reads TGCAGTGCTAAAAAACAGGGGAGGGACAATCAGCCCCAGCATTTT. Encoded protein: CSAKKQGRDNQPQHF.

The chain has TRBV7-2 and TRBJ1-4, with no clear D. CDR3 length equals 16 residues. Deletions cut 5 bases from V and 7 bases from J, with 20 bases between. Germline CDR1 is SGHTA and CDR2 is FQGNSA. CDR3 coding DNA: TGTGCCAGCAGCCCGCCCCGGGCAGGCGGTACTGAAAAACTGTTTTTT. Translation: CASSPPRAGGTEKLFF.

The chain employs TRBV18 and TRBJ2-1; D is perhaps TRBD1 (6 bases). Looked up from germline, CDR1 is KGHSH and CDR2 is LQKENI. This CDR3 region has 13 residues. The ends were cut back, 4 bases at V and 8 bases at J, with 12 bases in the middle. The CDR3 nucleotides are TGTGCCAGCTCACTGGGGGCGGGCGATGAGCAGTTCTTC. It specifies CASSLGAGDEQFF.

CDR3 loop: CASSQDRGQTEAFF. The CDR3 bases are TGTGCCAGCAGCCAAGACAGGGGGCAAACTGAAGCTTTCTTT. The chain employs TRBV3-1 and TRBJ1-1; TRBD1 matches 8 bases. V lost 0 bases, J lost 5 bases, and 2 bases stayed unmatched. There are 14 residues in the CDR3. Germline V gene data show CDR1 as LGHDT and CDR2 as YNNKEL (reference sequence).

The chain employs TRBV3-1 and TRBJ1-2, with D possibly matching TRBD1 (5 bases). CDR1 is LGHDT and CDR2 is YNNKEL in the germline V gene (reference sequence). This CDR3 region has 14 residues. V shed 3 bases and J shed 4 bases, with 12 bases lying between them. CDR3 DNA: TGTGCCAGCAGCCACGGGAGACAGACCTATGGCTACACCTTC. This codes for CASSHGRQTYGYTF.

The rearrangement joins TRBV20-1 to TRBJ2-4; D may be TRBD1 or TRBD2 (7 bases each). The CDR3 spans 14 residues. Germline V gene sequence: CDR1 DFQATT, CDR2 SNEGSKA (reference sequence). The V end lost 1 base, the J end lost 6 bases, and 13 bases lay between the germline ends. CDR3 in DNA: TGCAGTGCTAGAGGACAGGGAGGGGGAAACATTCAGTACTTC. Translation gives CSARGQGGGNIQYF.

The chain combines TRBV28 with TRBJ2-7; D uncertain. With 5 bases removed from V and 4 bases from J, the gap between germline ends came to 12 bases. Germline-derived CDR1 and CDR2 are MDHEN and SYDVKM. The CDR3 loop spans 13 amino acids. CDR3 residues: CASSAKPFYEQYF. In DNA form, the CDR3 reads TGTGCCAGCAGTGCAAAGCCGTTTTACGAGCAGTACTTC.

This chain joins TRBV12-3 or TRBV12-4 and TRBJ1-5; 12 nucleotides align to TRBD1. With V trimmed by 3 bases and J by 7 bases, 4 bases remained unmatched. CDR3 size: 15 residues. The CDR3 spells CASSFGTGGSQPQHF. In nucleotides, the CDR3 is TGTGCCAGCAGTTTCGGGACAGGGGGCTCACAGCCCCAGCATTTT.

The J gene is TRBJ2-2, the V gene TRBV7-9; D possibly corresponds to TRBD1 (5 bases). V was shortened by 5 bases and J by 3 bases, with 10 bases between the two germline ends. The length of the CDR3 is 14 residues. Germline CDR1 SEHNR, CDR2 FQNEAQ (reference sequence). Here the CDR3 DNA reads TGTGCCAGCAGCCGCCGCAGGGACACCGGGGAGCTGTTTTTT. It encodes CASSRRRDTGELFF. Full variable domain (remainder filled in from reference TRBV7-9 and TRBJ2-2): DTGVSQNPRHKITKRGQNVTFRCDPISEHNRLYWYRQTLGQGPEFLTYFQNEAQLEKSRLLSDRFSAERPKGSFSTLEIQRTEQGDSAMYLCASSRRRDTGELFFGEGSRLTVL.

The gene calls are TRBV23-1 and TRBJ2-1; D perhaps matches TRBD1 (6 bases). TRBV23-1 carries the ORF label, with uncertain function. V lost 2 bases and J 8 bases, leaving 10 bases between the germline ends. The CDR3 loop spans 13 amino acids. CDR3 nucleotide sequence: TGCGCCAGCAGTCAACCGAACAGGGATGAGCAGTTCTTC. It translates to CASSQPNRDEQFF.

This chain connects TRBV2 to TRBJ2-5; a possible D gene is TRBD1 (6 bases). Per germline, CDR1 SNHLY and CDR2 FYNNEI. The CDR3 is 16 residues long. V gave up 0 bases and J gave up 3 bases, with 14 bases separating them. The CDR3 nucleotides are TGTGCCAGCAGTGAAGCCTGGGGGCAGGGAAAAGAGACCCAGTACTTC. It translates to CASSEAWGQGKETQYF.

The J gene is TRBJ2-7, the V gene TRBV18; TRBD1 agrees at 7 bases. This CDR3 is 14 amino acids long. V gave up 3 bases and J gave up 3 bases; unmatched junction bases: 5. The germline CDR1 and CDR2 sequences are KGHSH and LQKENI. CDR3 loop: CASSPPDRDYEQYF. The CDR3 DNA reads TGTGCCAGCTCACCGCCCGACAGGGACTACGAGCAGTACTTC.

This chain connects TRBV20-1 to TRBJ2-1; 11 bases align to TRBD2. Looked up from germline, CDR1 is DFQATT and CDR2 is SNEGSKA (reference sequence). The CDR3 loop spans 17 amino acids. The V gene end was trimmed by 0 bases and the J gene end by 6 bases; junction bases not matched to a gene: 10. As DNA, the CDR3 is TGCAGTGCTAGAGATTGGGCTAGCGGGGGGTTCGGCAATGAGCAGTTCTTC. Translation: CSARDWASGGFGNEQFF.

J is TRBJ2-1 and V is TRBV3-1; possibly TRBD1 for D (5 bases). Trimming shortened V by 1 base and J by 0 bases, and 19 bases separated the two germline ends. The CDR3 has 19 amino acids. Germline V gene sequence: CDR1 LGHDT, CDR2 YNNKEL (reference sequence). The CDR3 DNA follows: TGTGCCAGCAGCCAAGTAAAATGGGGCGTTCGAGTCTCCTACAATGAGCAGTTCTTC. Residues: CASSQVKWGVRVSYNEQFF.